This T cell receptor beta chain came from a study of cytomegalovirus exposure and HLA in healthy donors. PCR involved 60 Vbeta and 13 Jbeta primers. Repertoires were generated with immunoSEQ multiplex PCR, while TCRdb's copy carries only in-frame clones and drops some. The data contain 150,000 or so clones, approximately 80% of them singletons. The CDR3 runs to 15 residues. CDR1 MDHEN and CDR2 SYDVKM come from the germline V gene. V lost 4 bases and J lost 4; bases outside the gene matches: 4. The rearrangement joins TRBV28 to TRBJ2-3, with 11 bases identical to TRBD2. Sequences were obtained from PBMCs. The TCR sequence derives from a man between 18 and 29 years old in good health and CMV-seronegative. The CDR3, as DNA: TGTGCCAGCAGTTCTAGTAGCGGGGGGGCAGATACGCAGTATTTT. Residues: CASSSSSGGADTQYF.